This is a list of T cell receptor beta chains from one sample in a study of blood T cell repertoires in COVID-19. Data came from immunoSEQ multiplex PCR; TCRdb stores just in-frame clones and leaves some out. This sample carries about 270,000 clones, approximately 83% of them seen once, and the ten largest clones take about 11%. The sequenced material came from peripheral blood. All receptors derive from a woman in her 70s with acute or convalescent COVID-19. The CDR3 runs from the conserved cysteine through the conserved F or W. The D gene is left open where the match is weak. Clone sizes are given selectively: once, few, many, or a class where the clone is expanded.

TRBJ1-2 | . | . | TRBV30 | CAWNGGTNYGYTF | TGTGCCTGGAACGGCGGTACTAACTATGGCTACACCTTC
TRBJ2-3 | TRBD2 | . | TRBV4-1 | CASSQVGLAGDPQYF | TGCGCCAGCAGCCAAGTGGGACTAGCGGGGGATCCGCAGTATTTT
TRBJ1-4 | TRBD1 | . | TRBV7-2 | CASSPSGTGGLGEKLFF | TGTGCCAGCAGCCCGTCCGGGACAGGCGGGTTGGGGGAAAAACTGTTTTTT
TRBJ1-2 | . | . | TRBV29-1 | CSVESGGYTF | TGCAGCGTAGAGTCGGGGGGCTACACCTTC
TRBJ2-2 | TRBD1 | . | TRBV7-9 | CAPTGKSTGELFF | TGTGCCCCGACAGGGAAGAGCACCGGGGAGCTGTTTTTT
TRBJ1-2 | . | . | TRBV5-1 | CASSLATDFYGYTF | TGCGCCAGCAGCTTGGCGACAGACTTCTATGGCTACACCTTC
TRBJ1-2 | . | few | TRBV2 | CASSEALVRVGYTF | TGTGCCAGCAGTGAAGCACTGGTCAGGGTTGGCTACACCTTC
TRBJ1-2 | TRBD1 | . | TRBV5-4 | CASSALTGNLYGYTF | TGTGCCAGCAGCGCATTGACAGGGAACCTCTATGGCTACACCTTC
TRBJ1-1 | . | . | TRBV18 | CASSRLDRNTEAFF | TGTGCCAGCTCACGTCTCGACAGGAACACTGAAGCTTTCTTT
TRBJ2-3 | TRBD2 | . | TRBV5-4 | CASSLEASGGRGTQYF | TGTGCCAGCAGCTTGGAGGCTAGCGGGGGGCGGGGTACGCAGTATTTT
TRBJ1-2 | . | . | TRBV12-5 | CASGRDSIYGYTF | TGTGCTAGTGGCCGCGACAGCATCTATGGCTACACCTTC
TRBJ1-2 | . | few | TRBV4-1 | CASSQDRQDLWGYTF | TGCGCCAGCAGCCAAGACCGACAGGACCTGTGGGGCTACACCTTC
TRBJ1-1 | . | few | TRBV6-2/TRBV6-3 | CASSSPRVNTEAFF | TGTGCCAGCAGTAGTCCCAGGGTGAACACTGAAGCTTTCTTT
TRBJ2-2 | . | . | TRBV19 | CASSTTLGGWRAGELFF | TGTGCCAGTAGTACCACCCTCGGGGGTTGGAGGGCCGGGGAGCTGTTTTTT
TRBJ2-7 | TRBD1 | . | TRBV5-1 | CASSLVSGGVYEQYF | TGCGCCAGCAGCTTGGTGTCAGGGGGCGTCTACGAGCAGTACTTC
TRBJ2-1 | . | . | TRBV18 | CASSPDLREQFF | TGTGCCAGCTCGCCCGATCTACGGGAGCAGTTCTTC
TRBJ2-3 | TRBD2 | . | TRBV7-8 | CASSLLGLATDTQYF | TGTGCCAGCAGCTTACTGGGACTAGCCACAGATACGCAGTATTTT
TRBJ2-5 | . | . | TRBV19 | CASSTGGRETQYF | TGTGCCAGTAGTACCGGAGGGCGAGAGACCCAGTACTTC
TRBJ2-1 | . | . | TRBV1 | CTSSQDRGQSYNEQFF | TGCACCAGCAGCCAAGATCGGGGACAGTCCTACAATGAGCAGTTCTTC
TRBJ1-3 | . | . | TRBV3-1/TRBV3-2 | CASSQARVFSGNTIYF | TGTGCCAGCAGCCAAGCTCGAGTTTTCTCTGGAAACACCATATATTTT
TRBJ1-1 | . | . | TRBV2 | CASSAQGNTEAFF | TGTGCCAGCAGTGCACAGGGGAACACTGAAGCTTTCTTT
TRBJ1-6 | . | . | TRBV7-8 | CASSYVEGNSPLHF | TGTGCCAGCAGCTACGTGGAGGGGAATTCACCCCTCCACTTT
TRBJ1-2 | TRBD1 | . | TRBV7-6 | CASSLGGQGGGGYTF | TGTGCCAGCAGCTTAGGTGGACAGGGCGGCGGTGGCTACACCTTC
TRBJ1-1 | TRBD1 | . | TRBV6-5 | CASSRQGGEAFF | TGTGCCAGCAGTAGACAGGGGGGTGAAGCTTTCTTT
TRBJ2-3 | . | . | TRBV3-1/TRBV3-2 | CASSQTRSNTQYF | TGTGCCAGCAGCCAAACACGATCAAATACGCAGTATTTT
TRBJ1-4 | . | . | TRBV21-1 | CASSMDPNRGRKEKLFF | TGTGCCAGCAGTATGGACCCTAACAGGGGGCGGAAAGAAAAACTGTTTTTT
TRBJ2-7 | TRBD1 | . | TRBV5-1 | CASSLDLRDSLYEQYF | TGCGCCAGCAGCTTGGACCTCCGGGACAGCCTGTACGAGCAGTACTTC
TRBJ1-5 | . | few | TRBV4-1 | CASSQAETANQPQHF | TGCGCCAGCAGCCAAGCCGAGACTGCGAATCAGCCCCAGCATTTT
TRBJ2-1 | . | . | TRBV6-4 | CASSEFALSYNEQFF | TGTGCCAGCAGTGAGTTCGCCCTATCCTACAATGAGCAGTTCTTC
TRBJ1-4 | . | . | TRBV3-1/TRBV3-2 | CASSQVSGFGLPNEKLFF | TGTGCCAGCAGCCAAGTTTCTGGTTTCGGGTTACCTAATGAAAAACTGTTTTTT
TRBJ1-2 | . | . | TRBV19 | CASKGARHDGYTF | TGTGCCAGTAAAGGGGCGAGGCACGATGGCTACACCTTC
TRBJ2-1 | . | . | TRBV6-6 | CASSYLNEQFF | TGTGCCAGCAGCTACCTAAATGAGCAGTTCTTC
TRBJ1-2 | . | . | TRBV2 | CASSPRQDSYGYTF | TGTGCCAGCAGTCCCCGACAGGATTCCTATGGCTACACCTTC
TRBJ1-1 | TRBD1 | . | TRBV6-5 | CASSTTGTGNTEAFF | TGTGCCAGCAGCACGACAGGGACTGGTAACACTGAAGCTTTCTTT
TRBJ1-2 | . | . | TRBV6-5 | CASSDSGAGYTF | TGTGCCAGCAGTGACTCGGGCGCTGGCTACACCTTC
TRBJ1-2 | TRBD1 | hyperexpanded | TRBV7-6 | CASSELSGTAYGYTF | TGTGCCAGCAGCGAGCTTTCCGGGACAGCCTATGGCTACACCTTC
TRBJ2-1 | TRBD2 | . | TRBV7-9 | CASSLQAGGNNEQFF | TGTGCCAGCAGCTTACAAGCGGGGGGTAACAATGAGCAGTTCTTC
TRBJ2-7 | TRBD2 | . | TRBV7-9 | CASSPLGAGSSYEQYF | TGTGCCAGCAGCCCCCTCGGAGCGGGAAGCTCCTACGAGCAGTACTTC
TRBJ2-5 | . | . | TRBV10-1 | CARRGQPKQGTQYF | TGCGCCAGGCGGGGACAGCCCAAGCAAGGGACCCAGTACTTC
TRBJ1-4 | . | . | TRBV6-1 | CATNEQAGAGKLFF | TGTGCCACCAATGAACAGGCAGGAGCGGGAAAACTGTTTTTT
TRBJ2-5 | . | few | TRBV3-1/TRBV3-2 | CASSQETKRETQYF | TGTGCCAGCAGCCAAGAGACTAAAAGAGAGACCCAGTACTTC
TRBJ1-6 | TRBD1 | . | TRBV27 | CASGPRGLANSPLHF | TGTGCCAGCGGCCCCAGGGGGCTGGCTAATTCACCCCTCCACTTT
TRBJ1-1 | TRBD1 | few | TRBV3-1/TRBV3-2 | CASSRQGAEAFF | TGTGCCAGCAGCAGACAGGGAGCTGAAGCTTTCTTT
TRBJ1-1 | . | . | TRBV5-1 | CASRFGQRGADTEAFF | TGCGCCAGCAGATTTGGACAACGGGGGGCGGACACTGAAGCTTTCTTT
TRBJ1-4 | . | . | TRBV15 | CATSRDPTGEREKLFF | TGTGCCACCAGCAGAGACCCAACCGGGGAGCGGGAAAAACTGTTTTTT
TRBJ2-1 | . | . | TRBV5-1 | CASSSPDSYNEQFF | TGCGCCAGCAGCTCGCCGGACAGCTACAATGAGCAGTTCTTC
TRBJ2-7 | . | few | TRBV3-1/TRBV3-2 | CASSQHGTNEQYF | TGTGCCAGCAGCCAACATGGGACAAACGAGCAGTACTTC
TRBJ1-3 | . | . | TRBV5-4 | CASSPSGGNTIYF | TGTGCCAGCAGTCCTTCGGGGGGGAACACCATATATTTT
TRBJ1-6 | . | . | TRBV2 | CASSVFPYNSPLHF | TGTGCCAGCAGCGTTTTCCCCTATAATTCACCCCTCCACTTT
TRBJ1-2 | . | . | TRBV3-1/TRBV3-2 | CASSPGGLWGYTF | TGTGCCAGCAGCCCCGGGGGACTATGGGGCTACACCTTC
TRBJ1-4 | . | . | TRBV6-6 | CASSPGQGPIEKLFF | TGTGCCAGCAGTCCCGGTCAGGGTCCTATCGAAAAACTGTTTTTT
TRBJ2-1 | . | once | TRBV19 | CASSSKGQANNEQFF | TGTGCCAGTAGTAGTAAGGGGCAGGCCAACAATGAGCAGTTCTTC
TRBJ1-2 | TRBD1 | many | TRBV30 | CACERGPGYGYTF | TGTGCCTGCGAGAGGGGGCCCGGCTATGGCTACACCTTC
TRBJ2-3 | . | . | TRBV5-8 | CASSGWGQTDTQYF | TGTGCCAGCAGCGGCTGGGGGCAAACAGATACGCAGTATTTT
TRBJ2-1 | . | . | TRBV3-1/TRBV3-2 | CASSQSLSSYNEQFF | TGTGCCAGCAGCCAGAGCCTGAGCTCCTACAATGAGCAGTTCTTC
TRBJ2-7 | TRBD1 | . | TRBV7-6 | CASSYQTGSEQYF | TGTGCCAGCAGCTATCAGACAGGGTCCGAGCAGTACTTC
TRBJ2-3 | TRBD2 | . | TRBV24-1 | CATSFPSGASDTQYF | TGTGCCACCAGTTTTCCTAGCGGGGCTTCAGATACGCAGTATTTT
TRBJ1-2 | TRBD1 | . | TRBV12-3/TRBV12-4 | CASSLGTGSGYTF | TGTGCCAGCAGTTTAGGGACAGGTTCTGGCTACACCTTC
TRBJ2-7 | . | . | TRBV11-2 | CASSLSGQVYEQYF | TGTGCCAGCAGCTTGTCAGGGCAGGTATACGAGCAGTACTTC
TRBJ2-7 | . | . | TRBV21-1 | CASSKAHRGREIRCEQYF | TGTGCCAGCAGCAAAGCGCACAGGGGTAGAGAGATCCGTTGCGAGCAGTACTTC